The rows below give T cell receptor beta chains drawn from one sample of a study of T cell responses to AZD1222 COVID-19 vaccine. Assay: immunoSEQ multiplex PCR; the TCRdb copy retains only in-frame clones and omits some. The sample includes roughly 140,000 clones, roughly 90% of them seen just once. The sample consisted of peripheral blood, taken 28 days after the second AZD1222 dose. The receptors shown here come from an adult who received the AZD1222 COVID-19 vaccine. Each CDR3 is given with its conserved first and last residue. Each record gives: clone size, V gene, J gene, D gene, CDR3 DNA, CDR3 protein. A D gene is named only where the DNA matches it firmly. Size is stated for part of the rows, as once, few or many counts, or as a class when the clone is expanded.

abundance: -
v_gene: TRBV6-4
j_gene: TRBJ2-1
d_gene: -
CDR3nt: TGTGCCAGCAGTGACCTGATCGGAGACAATGAGCAGTTCTTC
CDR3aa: CASSDLIGDNEQFF

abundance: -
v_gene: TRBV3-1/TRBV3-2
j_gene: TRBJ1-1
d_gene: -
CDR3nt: TGTGCCAGCAGCCAAGACTCGACGGCGAACACTGAAGCTTTCTTT
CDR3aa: CASSQDSTANTEAFF

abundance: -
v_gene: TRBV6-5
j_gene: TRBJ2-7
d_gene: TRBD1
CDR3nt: TGTGCCAGCTTAGACAGGGCCTCCTACGAGCAGTACTTC
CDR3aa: CASLDRASYEQYF

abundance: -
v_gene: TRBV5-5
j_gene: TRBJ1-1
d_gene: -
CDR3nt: TGTGCCAGCAGCATCCAAGGTACTGAAGCTTTCTTT
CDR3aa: CASSIQGTEAFF

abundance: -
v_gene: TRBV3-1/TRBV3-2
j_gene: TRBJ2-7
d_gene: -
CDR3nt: TGTGCCAGCAGCCGCTTCAGAGGTGGCGAGCAGTACTTC
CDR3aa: CASSRFRGGEQYF

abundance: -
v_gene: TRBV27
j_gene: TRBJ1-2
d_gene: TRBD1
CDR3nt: TGTGCCAGCAGTCCCGGGACAGGGCCCGACGTGGGGTATGGCTACACCTTC
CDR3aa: CASSPGTGPDVGYGYTF

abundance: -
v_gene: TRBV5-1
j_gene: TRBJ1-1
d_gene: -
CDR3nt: TGCGCCAGCAGCTTGGCCGAGGAGGGCACTGAAGCTTTCTTT
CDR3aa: CASSLAEEGTEAFF

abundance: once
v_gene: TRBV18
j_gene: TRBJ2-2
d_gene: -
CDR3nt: TGTGCCAGCTCGCCTACCGACTTCGGTGGCGGGGAGCTGTTTTTT
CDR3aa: CASSPTDFGGGELFF

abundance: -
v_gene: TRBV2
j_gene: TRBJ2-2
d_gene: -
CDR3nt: TGTGCCAGCAGTGAAGTGAGGGGTGGCACCGGGGAGCTGTTTTTT
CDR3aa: CASSEVRGGTGELFF

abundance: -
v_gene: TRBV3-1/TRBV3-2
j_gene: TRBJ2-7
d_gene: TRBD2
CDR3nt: TGTGCCAGCAGCCAAGATCGGCCTAGCGGGACCTACGAGCAGTACTTC
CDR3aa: CASSQDRPSGTYEQYF

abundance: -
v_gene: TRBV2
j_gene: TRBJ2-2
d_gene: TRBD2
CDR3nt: TGTGCCAGTAGACTAGCGGGAGAGGCCGGGGAGCTGTTTTTT
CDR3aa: CASRLAGEAGELFF

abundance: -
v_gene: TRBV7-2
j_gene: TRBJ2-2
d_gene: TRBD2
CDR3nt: TGTGCCCACCAGGATATCCGACTAGCGGGACACACCGGGGAGCTGTTTTTT
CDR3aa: CAHQDIRLAGHTGELFF

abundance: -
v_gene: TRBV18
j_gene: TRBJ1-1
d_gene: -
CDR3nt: TGTGCCAGCTCACCCCTGACAGGAGAGGCTGAAGCTTTCTTT
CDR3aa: CASSPLTGEAEAFF

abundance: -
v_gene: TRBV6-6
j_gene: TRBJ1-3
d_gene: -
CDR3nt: TGTGCCAGCAGCTCACAGGGACTTGGAAACACCATATATTTT
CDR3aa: CASSSQGLGNTIYF

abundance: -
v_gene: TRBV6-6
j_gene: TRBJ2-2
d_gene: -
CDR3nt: TGTGCCAGCAGTTACTCGGTCAGGTCCGGGGAGCTGTTTTTT
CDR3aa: CASSYSVRSGELFF

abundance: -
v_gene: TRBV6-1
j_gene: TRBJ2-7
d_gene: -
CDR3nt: TGTGCCAGCAGTGAAAGCGCGACGTCCTCCTACGAGCAGTACTTC
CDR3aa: CASSESATSSYEQYF

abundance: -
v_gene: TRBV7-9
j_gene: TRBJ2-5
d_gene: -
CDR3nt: TGTGCCAGCAGCCTGTACAGGGCCCAAGAGACCCAGTACTTC
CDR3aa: CASSLYRAQETQYF

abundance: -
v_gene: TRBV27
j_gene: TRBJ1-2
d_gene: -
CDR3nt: TGTGCCAGCAGTCTAATACCCAGGGGTAATGGCTACACCTTC
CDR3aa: CASSLIPRGNGYTF

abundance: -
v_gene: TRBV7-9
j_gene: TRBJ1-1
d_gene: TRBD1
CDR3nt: TGTGCCAGCAGCTCTAGGACCGGGACAGGGATCAACACTGAAGCTTTCTTT
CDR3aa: CASSSRTGTGINTEAFF

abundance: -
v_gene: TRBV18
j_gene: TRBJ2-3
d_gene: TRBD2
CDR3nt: TGTGCCAGCTCACCAGACCAGGGAGGGGAAACGGGGTATTTT
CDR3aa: CASSPDQGGETGYF

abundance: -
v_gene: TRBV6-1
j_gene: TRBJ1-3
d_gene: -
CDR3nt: TGTGCCAGCAGTGAAGGGACAGACTCTGGAAACACCATATATTTT
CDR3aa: CASSEGTDSGNTIYF

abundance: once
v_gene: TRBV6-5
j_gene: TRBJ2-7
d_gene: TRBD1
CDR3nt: TGTGCCAGCAGTCTTGACAGGGGTTCCTACGAGCAGTACTTC
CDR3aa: CASSLDRGSYEQYF

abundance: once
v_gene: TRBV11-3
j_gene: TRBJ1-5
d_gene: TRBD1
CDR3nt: TGTGCCAGCAGACCGGACAGGGATCGCAATCAGCCCCAGCATTTT
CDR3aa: CASRPDRDRNQPQHF

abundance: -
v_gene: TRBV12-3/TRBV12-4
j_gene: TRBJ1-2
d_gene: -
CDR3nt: TGTGCCAGCAGTTTAGGGGGCGAGAATGGCTACACCTTC
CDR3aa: CASSLGGENGYTF

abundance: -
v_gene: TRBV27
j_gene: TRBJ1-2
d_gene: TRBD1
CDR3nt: TGTGCCAGCAGTTTAATGGCAGGGGGCGTTCTGAGAAACTATGGCTACACCTTC
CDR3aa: CASSLMAGGVLRNYGYTF

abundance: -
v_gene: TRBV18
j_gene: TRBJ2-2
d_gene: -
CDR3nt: TGTGCCAGCTCACGCGGGTCGAACACCGGGGAGCTGTTTTTT
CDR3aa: CASSRGSNTGELFF

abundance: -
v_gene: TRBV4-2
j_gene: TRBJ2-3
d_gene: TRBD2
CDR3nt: TGTGCCAGCAGCCCCGGGACTAGCGGGGAAGATACGCAGTATTTT
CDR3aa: CASSPGTSGEDTQYF

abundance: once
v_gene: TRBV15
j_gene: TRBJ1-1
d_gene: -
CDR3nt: TGTGCCACCAGCAGAGGAGACGTAAACACTGAAGCTTTCTTT
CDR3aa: CATSRGDVNTEAFF

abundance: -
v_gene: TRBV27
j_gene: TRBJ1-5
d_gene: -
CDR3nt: TGTGCCAGCAGTTCCCCAGGGTCTAATCAGCCCCAGCATTTT
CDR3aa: CASSSPGSNQPQHF

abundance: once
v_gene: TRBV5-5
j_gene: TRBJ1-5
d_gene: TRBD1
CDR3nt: TGTGCCAGCAGCCAGGGACAGGAAGGACGCTGGGGGCAGCCCCAGCATTTT
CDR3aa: CASSQGQEGRWGQPQHF

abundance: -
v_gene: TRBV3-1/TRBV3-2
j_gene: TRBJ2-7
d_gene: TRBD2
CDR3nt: TGTGCCAGCAGCCAAGGTCTCGGTAGCGGGAACTCCTACGAGCAGTACTTC
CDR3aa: CASSQGLGSGNSYEQYF

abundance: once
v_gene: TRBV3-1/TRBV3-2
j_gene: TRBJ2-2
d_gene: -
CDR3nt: TGTGCCAGCAGCCCCGGACTAATAAACACCGGGGAGCTGTTTTTT
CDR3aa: CASSPGLINTGELFF

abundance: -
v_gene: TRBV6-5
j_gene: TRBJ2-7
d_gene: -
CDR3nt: TGTGCCAGCAGTTACGCCTGGGCTGGCGAGCAGTACTTC
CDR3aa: CASSYAWAGEQYF

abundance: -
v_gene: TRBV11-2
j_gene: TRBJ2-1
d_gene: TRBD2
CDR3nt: TGTGCCAGCAACGGACCGGGACTAGCGGGAGGCGAGCAGTTCTTC
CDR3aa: CASNGPGLAGGEQFF

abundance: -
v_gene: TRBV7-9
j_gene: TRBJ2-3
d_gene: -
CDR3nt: TGTGCCAGCAGCTTAGATTTGGGGAGCCCAGATACGCAGTATTTT
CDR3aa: CASSLDLGSPDTQYF

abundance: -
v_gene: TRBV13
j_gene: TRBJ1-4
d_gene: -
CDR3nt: TGTGCCAGCAGCTCGATTGGCGGGGGGAAAGAAAAACTGTTTTTT
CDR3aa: CASSSIGGGKEKLFF

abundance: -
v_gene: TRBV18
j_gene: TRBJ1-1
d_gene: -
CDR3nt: TGTGCCAGCTCACCACGGAAACTGAACACTGAAGCTTTCTTT
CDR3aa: CASSPRKLNTEAFF

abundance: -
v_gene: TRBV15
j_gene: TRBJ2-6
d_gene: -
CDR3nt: TGTGCCACCAGCAGAGATTATAACTCTGGGGCCAACGTCCTGACTTTC
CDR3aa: CATSRDYNSGANVLTF

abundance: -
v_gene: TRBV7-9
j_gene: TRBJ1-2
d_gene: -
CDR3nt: TGTGCCAGCAGCCTAGCAGGGAGAGGGGTAGATGGCTACACCTTC
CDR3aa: CASSLAGRGVDGYTF

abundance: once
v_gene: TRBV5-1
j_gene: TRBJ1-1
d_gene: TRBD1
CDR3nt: TGCGCCAGCAGCCCTACAGGGGACACTGAAGCTTTCTTT
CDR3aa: CASSPTGDTEAFF

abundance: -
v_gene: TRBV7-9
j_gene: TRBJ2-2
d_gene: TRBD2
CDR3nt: TGTGCCAGCAGCTCTGGGACTAGCGGGAGAGGAATCGGGGAGCTGTTTTTT
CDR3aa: CASSSGTSGRGIGELFF

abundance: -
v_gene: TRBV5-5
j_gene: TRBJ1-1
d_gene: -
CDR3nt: TGTGCCAGCAGCTTGGTCCGGGGCACTGAAGCTTTCTTT
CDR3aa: CASSLVRGTEAFF

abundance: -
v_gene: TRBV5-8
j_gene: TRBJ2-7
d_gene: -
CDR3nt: TGTGCCAGCAGCTTGGGACAGCTCTACGAGCAGTACTTC
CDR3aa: CASSLGQLYEQYF